This section outlines one T cell receptor (beta chain) sequence together with its context. Its antigen is unknown. This CDR3 spans 17 amino acids. V lost 4 bases to trimming and J lost 4 bases; unmatched junction nucleotides: 10. Germline CDR1 SGHDN, CDR2 FVKESK. This sample stems from a study of cytomegalovirus exposure and HLA in healthy donors. Findings of the study overall: TCR sequences were mostly rare, though some public TCRs occurred in many donors. The authors listed some 160 TCR beta chains as cytomegalovirus-associated.

The primer mix had 60 Vbeta and 13 Jbeta primers. Generated by immunoSEQ multiplex PCR, the TCRdb table keeps only in-frame clones and is missing some. The sample includes 90,000 to 120,000 clones, roughly 80% of them seen just once. The source of this sequence is a man aged 25-45 years in good health and CMV-seronegative. The sequencing sample was made of PBMCs. The rearrangement joins TRBV14 to TRBJ2-2; 9 nucleotides align to TRBD2. Here the CDR3 DNA reads TGTGCCAGCAGCCCGCTCGCTAGCGGGACGAGCACCGGGGAGCTGTTTTTT. It encodes CASSPLASGTSTGELFF.